These 29 T cell receptor beta chains share one sample of origin, sequenced in a study of CD8+CD57+ T cells in acquired aplastic anemia. The use of genomic DNA as template underpinned the TCR beta VDJ and CDR3 profiling. TCRdb processed the reads anew with MiXCR; each CDR3 protein has one entry. The profile shows some 98,000 distinct CDR3 sequences, 55% to 75% of them singletons. Only patients with CD8+CD57+ cell expansion on flow cytometry were chosen for sequencing. Sequenced: sorted CD4+, CD8+, or CD8+CD57+ T cells (not recorded which) from PBMCs. These receptors all stem from a human donor with aplastic anemia.

The genes are TRBV10-3 and TRBJ1-5, with D possibly matching TRBD1 (5 bases). Per germline, CDR1 ENHRY and CDR2 SYGVKD. The CDR3 totals 14 residues. Trimming cost V 2 bases and J 7 bases, with 12 bases left between them. CDR3 nucleotide sequence: TGTGCCATCAGTGAGCGCGGATCAGGGCAGCCCCAGCATTTT. This translates into CAISERGSGQPQHF.

This clonotype was detected once. V gene TRBV12-3 or TRBV12-4 combines with J gene TRBJ1-2, with 10 bases matching TRBD1. CDR3 length: 15 residues. Unmatched junction bases numbered 7, after V lost 6 bases and J lost 3 bases. The DNA of the CDR3 is TGTGCCAGCAGGCCACCGGGACAGGGGCACTATGGCTACACCTTC. Amino acid sequence: CASRPPGQGHYGYTF.

This clonotype was found a few times. The chain is built from TRBV19 and TRBJ1-2, with D unclear. Germline assignment: CDR1 LNHDA and CDR2 SQIVND (reference sequence). V was clipped by 5 bases and J by 2 bases, with 9 bases between them. This CDR3 comprises 13 residues. CDR3 loop: CASSFDTNYGYTF. CDR3 bases: TGTGCCAGTAGTTTTGACACGAACTATGGCTACACCTTC.

J is TRBJ2-3 and V is TRBV11-1; D possibly corresponds to TRBD1 (6 bases). CDR3 length: 15 amino acids. V was pared by 1 base and J by 4 bases, with 12 bases between. Germline CDR1 is SGHAT and CDR2 is FQDESV (reference sequence). CDR3 nucleotides: TGTGCCAGCAGCTTAGGACAGGTTCTCCCAGATACGCAGTATTTT. It codes for CASSLGQVLPDTQYF. Full variable domain (missing parts from reference TRBV11-1 and TRBJ2-3): EAEVAQSPRYKITEKSQAVAFWCDPISGHATLYWYRQILGQGPELLVQFQDESVVDDSQLPKDRFSAERLKGVDSTLKIQPAELGDSAMYLCASSLGQVLPDTQYFGPGTRLTVL.

V and J are TRBV20-1 and TRBJ2-5, with 7 positions matching TRBD2. Germline trimming cut 3 bases from V and 0 bases from J; bases unmatched to any gene: 10. This CDR3 is built from 16 residues. The germline CDR1 and CDR2 sequences are DFQATT and SNEGSKA (reference sequence). The CDR3 DNA reads as TGCAGTGCTAGGGGCCTGGCTAGCGGACACCAAGAGACCCAGTACTTC. Encoded protein: CSARGLASGHQETQYF.

The rearrangement joins TRBV7-9 to TRBJ1-1; a possible D gene is TRBD1 (5 bases). Germline CDR1 reads SEHNR; CDR2 reads FQNEAQ (reference sequence). V was shortened by 6 bases and J by 3 bases, with 11 bases between the two germline ends. This CDR3 is built from 13 residues. The DNA of the CDR3 is TGTGCCAGCAGTTCACCGGGGGACACTGAAGCTTTCTTT. Protein: CASSSPGDTEAFF.

This chain connects TRBV7-6 to TRBJ2-1; tentatively, D is TRBD2 (5 bases). This CDR3 is built from 15 residues. V dropped 1 base and J dropped 0 bases, with 7 bases sitting between them. Germline V lookup: CDR1 SGHVS, CDR2 FNYEAQ. Here the CDR3 reads CASSLEADSYNEQFF. CDR3 DNA sequence: TGTGCCAGCAGCTTAGAAGCGGACTCCTACAATGAGCAGTTCTTC.

This clonotype was counted at least ten times. The gene calls are TRBV5-8 and TRBJ2-1; possible D gene TRBD2, 6 bases. Trimming pared 5 bases from V and 6 bases from J, leaving 15 bases between. The CDR3 sequence is 14 residues long. The germline CDR1 and CDR2 sequences are SGHTS and YDEGEE. CDR3 amino acids: CASRVVAAPNEQFF. CDR3 DNA sequence: TGTGCCAGCAGGGTCGTAGCGGCACCCAATGAGCAGTTCTTC.

CDR3 protein: CASSAGLDTQYF. The CDR3 DNA sequence: TGTGCCAGCAGCGCCGGACTGGATACGCAGTATTTT. The chain combines TRBV7-8 with TRBJ2-3, with a tentative D call TRBD2 (5 bases). Germline-derived CDR1 and CDR2 are SGHVS and FQNEAQ. V was clipped by 5 bases and J by 6 bases, with 9 bases between them. The CDR3 length is 12 residues.

The CDR3: CASRPGQGSYEQYF. The CDR3 region has the DNA TGTGCCAGCAGGCCGGGACAGGGGTCCTACGAGCAGTACTTC. V gene TRBV2 combines with J gene TRBJ2-7; 10 nucleotides agree with TRBD1. The CDR3 extends over 14 amino acids. With 6 bases clipped from V and 1 base from J, the junction kept 3 bases outside the gene matches. Germline V gene sequence: CDR1 SNHLY, CDR2 FYNNEI.

This chain uses TRBV11-2 with TRBJ1-6; D gene uncertain. V shed 9 bases and J shed 9 bases, with 21 bases lying between them. CDR1 is SGHAT, CDR2 FQNNGV, per germline. The CDR3 totals 15 residues. The CDR3 spells CASTMVAGTSSPLHF. CDR3 DNA sequence: TGTGCCAGTACCATGGTTGCAGGTACCAGTTCACCCCTCCACTTT.

The chain uses TRBV4-1 and TRBJ1-2, with D possibly matching TRBD1 (6 bases). This CDR3 has 14 residues. Between the trimmed V and J ends, which lost 1 base and 4 bases, there was a span of 10 bases. Looked up from germline, CDR1 is MGHRA and CDR2 is YSYEKL. CDR3 residues: CASSQAQGSYGYTF. The CDR3 bases are TGCGCCAGCAGCCAAGCACAGGGAAGCTATGGCTACACCTTC.

The chain links TRBV2 to TRBJ2-7, with 9 bases matching TRBD2. This CDR3 comprises 13 residues. Germline CDR1 SNHLY, CDR2 FYNNEI. J was trimmed by 1 base and V by 9 bases; bases with no gene match: 4. CDR3 bases: TGTGCCAGGCGACTAGCGGCATCCTACGAGCAGTACTTC. It specifies CARRLAASYEQYF.

This clonotype was seen once. This chain links TRBV19 with TRBJ1-5, with TRBD1 identical over 11 bases. The V segment lost 10 bases and the J segment 8 bases; nucleotides outside the gene matches: 4. The CDR3 sequence is 12 residues long. Germline loops: CDR1 LNHDA, CDR2 SQIVND (reference sequence). The CDR3 DNA is TGTGCCACCGGGACAGGGGGTAAGCCCCAGCATTTT. Translation: CATGTGGKPQHF.

The sample holds many counts of this clonotype. The chain has TRBV14 and TRBJ2-2; no clear D. Between the trimmed V and J ends, which lost 4 bases and 5 bases, there was a span of 14 bases. CDR3 length: 15 residues. From germline, CDR1 is SGHDN and CDR2 FVKESK. The CDR3 sequence is CASSLSLKFTGELFF. The CDR3 nucleotides read TGTGCCAGCAGCCTCAGCCTTAAGTTTACCGGGGAGCTGTTTTTT.

This rearrangement joins TRBV7-8 to TRBJ1-2; no clear D gene. Germline assignment: CDR1 SGHVS and CDR2 FQNEAQ. V lost 5 bases and J lost 4, with 14 bases in between. The CDR3 is 14 amino acids. For the CDR3, the DNA is TGTGCCAGCAGCCACGCCCCTGACCTCTATGGCTACACCTTC. Protein: CASSHAPDLYGYTF.

This sequence joins TRBV20-1 and TRBJ1-5; no clear D. This CDR3 comprises 12 residues. The ends were cut back, 5 bases at V and 5 bases at J, with 10 bases in the middle. Germline CDR1 and CDR2: DFQATT and SNEGSKA (reference sequence). In nucleotides, the CDR3 is TGCAGTGCTTCAGCGACCCATCAGCCCCAGCATTTT. The encoded protein is CSASATHQPQHF.

Remarks on this clonotype: Relative to the germline gene, one junction end is altered; a read error may explain this. V gene TRBV20-1 combines with J gene TRBJ1-2, with D possibly TRBD1 on 5 matching bases. This CDR3 has 11 amino acids. The germline V gene encodes CDR1 DFQATT and CDR2 SNEGSKA (reference sequence). This CDR3 is CSATTGGGDVF. CDR3 nucleotide sequence: TGCAGTGCTACCACCGGCGGGGGAGACGTCTTC.

This clonotype was seen many times. V and J are TRBV24-1 and TRBJ2-7; 9 bases line up with TRBD1. This CDR3 contains 19 residues. The germline CDR1 and CDR2 sequences are KGHDR and SFDVKD. The junction had 14 bases not matched to a gene; V was cut back by 1 base and J by 2 bases. CDR3 protein: CATSDFQRAGTGITYEQYF. The CDR3 nucleotides are TGTGCCACCAGTGATTTTCAGAGAGCCGGGACAGGGATTACCTACGAGCAGTACTTC.

This clonotype was detected a few times. The chain couples TRBV24-1 to TRBJ1-1; a possible D gene is TRBD1 (5 bases). Germline CDR1 reads KGHDR; CDR2 reads SFDVKD. V lost 4 bases and J lost 4, with 12 bases in between. The length of the CDR3 is 14 residues. The CDR3 is CATSDGALGTEAFF. DNA of the CDR3: TGTGCCACCAGTGACGGGGCGCTCGGCACTGAAGCTTTCTTT.

The V and J genes are TRBV19 and TRBJ1-6, with D maybe TRBD1 (6 bases). There are 15 residues in the CDR3. V dropped 1 base and J dropped 7 bases, with 11 bases sitting between them. The germline V gene has CDR1 LNHDA and CDR2 SQIVND (reference sequence). The CDR3 sequence is CASSIGWTVNSPLHF. The CDR3 coding sequence is TGTGCCAGTAGTATAGGTTGGACAGTCAATTCACCCCTCCACTTT.

The J gene is TRBJ2-5, the V gene TRBV7-3, with a tentative D call TRBD2 (5 bases). V was trimmed by 8 bases and J by 5 bases, leaving 15 bases between them. Germline CDR1 SGHTA, CDR2 FQGTGA. The CDR3 spans 13 residues. DNA for the CDR3: TGTGCCAGCCAGGCAACTAGTGGGGAGACCCAGTACTTC. Translating gives CASQATSGETQYF.

The rearrangement uses TRBV29-1 and TRBJ2-3; D not resolved. The V gene lost 3 bases and the J gene lost 9 bases, with 1 base spanning the gap. The CDR3 spans 8 residues. The germline CDR1 and CDR2 sequences are SQVTM and ANQGSEA. The chain's CDR3 is CSVETQYF. In DNA form, the CDR3 reads TGCAGCGTTGAGACGCAGTATTTT.

This clonotype was seen a single time. The chain carries TRBV5-1 and TRBJ1-1; perhaps TRBD1 as D (5 bases). The CDR3 extends over 15 amino acids. V gave up 5 bases and J gave up 3 bases, with 17 bases separating them. CDR1 SGHRS and CDR2 YFSETQ come from the germline V gene. Written as DNA, the CDR3 is TGCGCCAGCAGGCCCGGGACTGACTTGTACACTGAAGCTTTCTTT. This gives the protein CASRPGTDLYTEAFF.

This clonotype was detected a few times. The chain has TRBV5-1 and TRBJ2-7, with a tentative D call TRBD1 (6 bases). This CDR3 has 13 residues. Germline CDR1 and CDR2: SGHRS and YFSETQ. V was shortened by 2 bases and J by 3 bases, with 9 bases between the two germline ends. The CDR3 DNA follows: TGCGCCAGCAGCTTTCAAGGGGGCTACGAGCAGTACTTC. As protein: CASSFQGGYEQYF.

The V call is TRBV29-1, the J call TRBJ2-2, with 11 positions matching TRBD2. J lost 4 bases, V lost 4 bases, and 5 bases had no gene match. The CDR3 has 15 amino acids. Germline V lookup: CDR1 SQVTM, CDR2 ANQGSEA. CDR3 amino acids: CSVAHSGRATGELFF. As DNA, the CDR3 is TGCAGCGTTGCTCATAGCGGGAGGGCCACCGGGGAGCTGTTTTTT.

The sample holds many counts of this clonotype. This chain uses TRBV20-1 with TRBJ2-1; 15 bases are a match to TRBD2. Germline V gives CDR1 DFQATT, CDR2 SNEGSKA (reference sequence). With 4 bases clipped from V and 4 bases from J, the junction kept 5 bases outside the gene matches. The CDR3 is 16 residues long. DNA for the CDR3: TGCAGTGCTAAACAGGGACTAGCGGGGGGTTACAATGAGCAGTTCTTC. It is translated as CSAKQGLAGGYNEQFF.

This clonotype was found a few times. The gene calls are TRBV19 and TRBJ2-7, with D possibly being TRBD1 (5 bases). The CDR3 is 14 amino acids. In germline, CDR1 is LNHDA, CDR2 SQIVND (reference sequence). V was clipped by 2 bases and J by 2 bases, with 10 bases between them. The CDR3 DNA is TGTGCCAGTAGTATACGATCAGGGACCTACGAGCAGTACTTC. It yields the protein CASSIRSGTYEQYF.

The chain employs TRBV24-1 and TRBJ2-1, with a possible D match to TRBD1 (5 bases). Germline CDR1 KGHDR, CDR2 SFDVKD. Deletions cut 4 bases from V and 7 bases from J, with 19 bases between. The CDR3 has 16 amino acids. CDR3 bases: TGTGCCACCAGTGACCGGACAAGATTCGGGCGGAATGAGCAGTTCTTC. Translated, it gives CATSDRTRFGRNEQFF.